This TCR beta chain was recorded in a study of blood T cell repertoires in COVID-19 (dated by TCRdb to about 2020). A note on the overall study: Samples covering the acute and convalescent phases of COVID-19 were provided by collaborators in the United States, Italy and Spain. Where HLA class I and class II types were available, the types were taken from metadata supplied by the sample provider, not from assay-based typing. The repertoires were released in a freely available public database meant as a resource for research on the immune response to SARS-CoV-2. Samples came from the ongoing ImmuneRACE study (first 160 participants) plus 1,254 subjects from 6 global collaborators. A de-identified subject ID, COVID-19 status, age in years and sex were almost always included in the sample metadata. Deeply sampled blood TCRbeta repertoires from subjects exposed to, actively infected with, or recovered from COVID-19 were included in the dataset. The prospective study material was composed of cDNA or gDNA derived from T cells, B-cell-depleted T cells, or PBMCs. Findings and caveats that apply to the study as a whole: The quantity of clinical and demographic metadata differed by source and by participant and was supplied without curation.

Enrolling through a virtual design, the prospective study's participants ranged in age from roughly 18 to 95 years and lived across 24 United States geographic areas. Cohort assignment in the prospective study relied on participant-reported clinical history from a screening survey and a study questionnaire. Each participant in the prospective study had whole blood, serum and a nasopharyngeal or oropharyngeal swab collected by mobile phlebotomists. Prospective study participants could optionally give additional blood draws and questionnaires over an approximately two-month period. Prospective study blood samples were shipped either frozen or at room temperature before DNA extraction. TCRbeta CDR3 regions were amplified from genomic DNA by means of the immunoSEQ Assay, a bias-controlled multiplex PCR. The study's own analysis went as follows. Within the assay, amplification of reference gene primers was used to estimate how many nucleated cells each sample contained. To quantify the absolute abundance of each unique TCRbeta CDR3 rearrangement, sequence reads were collapsed and filtered. Productive Simpson clonality was computed per sample as the square root of Simpson's diversity index over productive rearrangements. As stored in TCRdb, this immuneACCESS dataset retains in-frame rearrangements with V and J assigned. A fraction of the clones does not appear; measured against another copy, unresolved V genes explain less than half of the discrepancy, and the remainder lacks a known reason. V and J calls plus clone size are reproduced from that table; the DNA served to infer D and trimming. This sample comprises about 220,000 clones, roughly 88% of them detected only once. The top ten constitute roughly 14% of the sample.

Comment on this clone: What antigen it recognizes has not been identified. There are no base qualities to consult, and no much larger clone falls within one base.

CDR1 and CDR2 are read off the germline V gene as SGDLS and YYNGEE. Taken from cysteine to phenylalanine, the CDR3 has 16 residues. CDR3 DNA is the only sequence kept; it has 48 bases, read in frame from the first base. From V the trimming removes 4 bases and from J it removes 8 bases, while the gene matches leave 9 bases of the junction unaccounted for. The sequenced material came from PBMCs or T cells enriched from blood (not recorded which). This TCR was recovered from a woman between 45 and 65 years old with acute COVID-19. The receptor chain draws on TRBV9 and TRBJ1-4; the junction holds 12 bases that match TRBD1. The base sequence is TGTGCCAGCAGCCTGGGGGTGGGGACAGGGGGCGAAAAACTGTTTTTT. It encodes CASSLGVGTGGEKLFF.